A single sample is the source of the 13 T cell receptor beta chains below, sequenced in a study of T and B cells in COVID-19 patients. From blood, roughly 250-500 ng of genomic DNA served as TRB template. Multiplex PCR with BIOMED2 TRB-A/B primer pools amplified TRB rearrangements. TCRdb re-analysed the multiplex PCR reads in MiXCR, keeping a single row per CDR3 protein. Of around 20,000 distinct CDR3 sequences in the sample, about 30% were seen once. Sequenced sample: blood. The receptors come from a human donor who had recovered from COVID-19.

Only a few counts were recorded for this clonotype. This sequence joins TRBV12-3 or TRBV12-4 and TRBJ1-6; D unclear. The V and J ends lost 6 bases and 7 bases respectively, with 7 bases between them. The CDR3 is made up of 12 amino acids. In DNA form, the CDR3 reads TGTGCCAGCAGCTCCGACAATTCACCCCTCCACTTT. Translation gives CASSSDNSPLHF.

Concerning this clonotype: A much larger clone is a single base away; this may be a read error. The V gene is TRBV11-3, the J gene TRBJ1-2; the match to TRBD1 covers 7 bases. This CDR3 has 15 residues. The V gene's germline CDR1 is SGHNT and CDR2 YENEEA. The CDR3 nucleotides read TGTGCCATCAGCCAGACAGGGACTTCTAACTATGGCTACACCTTC. It encodes CAISQTGTSNYGYTF.

This chain joins TRBV12-3 or TRBV12-4 and TRBJ1-5, with D tentatively TRBD1 (5 bases). There are 13 residues in the CDR3. V was clipped by 8 bases and J by 5 bases, with 13 bases between them. DNA for the CDR3: TGTGCCAGCGGTCAACAGGCTGATCAGCCCCAGCATTTT. Encoded protein: CASGQQADQPQHF.

The rearrangement uses TRBV18 and TRBJ1-5, with no clear D. This CDR3 has 13 amino acids. Germline V gene lookup returns CDR1 KGHSH and CDR2 LQKENI. V was shortened by 6 bases and J by 5 bases, with 11 bases between the two germline ends. CDR3 nucleotides: TGTGCCAGCTCGCTTCAGAGGGATCAGCCCCAGCATTTT. Its translation is CASSLQRDQPQHF.

The sample holds many counts of this clonotype. V gene TRBV27 combines with J gene TRBJ2-4; 12 positions match TRBD2. This CDR3 region has 15 residues. CDR1 MNHEY and CDR2 SMNVEV come from the germline V gene (reference sequence). V gave up 4 bases and J gave up 8 bases; unmatched junction bases: 6. The CDR3 region is CASSSTSGGPDIQYF. CDR3 in DNA: TGTGCCAGCAGTTCGACTAGCGGGGGACCAGACATTCAGTACTTC.

The V gene is TRBV20-1, the J gene TRBJ1-4; D call uncertain. V was trimmed by 3 bases and J by 2 bases, leaving 7 bases between them. This CDR3 has 13 amino acids. CDR1 is DFQATT and CDR2 is SNEGSKA in the germline V gene (reference sequence). DNA for the CDR3: TGCAGTGCTAGTTCTGGCACTAATGAAAAACTGTTTTTT. Translated: CSASSGTNEKLFF.

This clonotype has a handful of counts. The chain employs TRBV5-1 and TRBJ2-3; TRBD2 matches 7 bases. This CDR3 has 20 residues. In germline, CDR1 is SGHRS, CDR2 YFSETQ. Trimming took 0 bases from V and 3 from J; bases not matched to a gene: 19. This CDR3 reads CASSLDLWFGAGVVTDTQYF. The CDR3 DNA is TGCGCCAGCAGCTTGGATTTGTGGTTCGGTGCGGGGGTGGTTACAGATACGCAGTATTTT.

The rearrangement links TRBV12-3 or TRBV12-4 to TRBJ1-5; no reliable D call. The CDR3 runs 13 residues. The germline V and J ends were trimmed by 4 bases and 5 bases, with 9 bases remaining between them. This CDR3 is CASSWTLDQPQHF. The CDR3 DNA is TGTGCCAGCAGTTGGACGTTAGATCAGCCCCAGCATTTT.

In this sample, this clonotype turned up many times. The chain uses TRBV6-1 and TRBJ2-5, with TRBD2 identical over 7 bases. There are 14 residues in the CDR3. Germline loops: CDR1 MNHNS, CDR2 SASEGT. J was trimmed by 6 bases and V by 4 bases; bases with no gene match: 8. The CDR3 DNA reads as TGTGCCAGCAGTGCCATAAGGGAGGGTCAGACCCAGTACTTC. Protein: CASSAIREGQTQYF.

This clonotype was seen many times. The CDR3 bases are TGCAGCGTAGAGGGGGCTACCTATGGCTACACCTTC. Protein: CSVEGATYGYTF. The gene calls are TRBV29-1 and TRBJ1-2, with 7 bases identical to TRBD1. Looked up from germline, CDR1 is SQVTM and CDR2 is ANQGSEA. There are 12 residues in the CDR3. V trimming: 6 bases; J trimming: 4 bases; junction bases outside the gene matches: 5.

There are many counts of this clonotype. This chain connects TRBV10-3 to TRBJ2-7; 9 bases agree with TRBD1. CDR1 is ENHRY and CDR2 is SYGVKD in the germline V gene. The junction had 2 bases not matched to a gene; V was cut back by 2 bases and J by 3 bases. The CDR3 sequence is 14 residues long. CDR3 DNA sequence: TGTGCCATCAGTGAGCCGGGACAGGGCTACGAGCAGTACTTC. It specifies CAISEPGQGYEQYF.

V and J are TRBV5-1 and TRBJ1-2; possible D gene TRBD1, 5 bases. The CDR3 consists of 13 residues. Germline CDR1 is SGHRS and CDR2 is YFSETQ. V gave up 3 bases and J gave up 8 bases, with 14 bases separating them. This CDR3 is CASSYSPGDGYTF. DNA for the CDR3: TGCGCCAGCAGCTACTCCCCCGGGGACGGCTACACCTTC. Complete variable domain (other parts from reference TRBV5-1 and TRBJ1-2): KAGVTQTPRYLIKTRGQQVTLSCSPISGHRSVSWYQQTPGQGLQFLFEYFSETQRNKGNFPGRFSGRQFSNSRSEMNVSTLELGDSALYLCASSYSPGDGYTFGSGTRLTVV.

The gene calls are TRBV10-3 and TRBJ2-1; TRBD2 aligns across 13 bases. Germline-derived CDR1 and CDR2 are ENHRY and SYGVKD. After removal of 6 bases from V and 5 bases from J, the junction contained 1 base not matched to a gene. There are 14 residues in the CDR3. The CDR3 protein is CAIRGLAGDNEQFF. The DNA of the CDR3 is TGTGCCATCAGAGGACTAGCGGGGGACAATGAGCAGTTCTTC.